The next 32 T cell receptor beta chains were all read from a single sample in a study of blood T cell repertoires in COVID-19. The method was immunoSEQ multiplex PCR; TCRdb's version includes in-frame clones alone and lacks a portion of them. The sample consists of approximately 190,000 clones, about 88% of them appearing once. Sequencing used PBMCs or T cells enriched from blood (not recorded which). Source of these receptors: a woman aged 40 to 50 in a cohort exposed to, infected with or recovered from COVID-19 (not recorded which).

CDR3 DNA sequence: TGTGCCTGGCAGGAAACTAGCGGACAAGAGACCCAGTACTTC. Protein product: CAWQETSGQETQYF. The chain employs TRBV30 and TRBJ2-5; 8 bases are a match to TRBD2. The CDR3 extends over 14 amino acids. Losses at the gene ends were 5 bases for V and 2 bases for J; bases not matched to a gene: 7. Germline V gene data show CDR1 as GTSNPN and CDR2 as SVGIG (reference sequence).

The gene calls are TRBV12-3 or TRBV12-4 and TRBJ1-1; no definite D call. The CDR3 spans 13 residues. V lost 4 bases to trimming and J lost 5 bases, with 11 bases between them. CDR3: CASSSDIETEAFF. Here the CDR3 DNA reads TGTGCCAGCAGTTCTGACATAGAGACTGAAGCTTTCTTT.

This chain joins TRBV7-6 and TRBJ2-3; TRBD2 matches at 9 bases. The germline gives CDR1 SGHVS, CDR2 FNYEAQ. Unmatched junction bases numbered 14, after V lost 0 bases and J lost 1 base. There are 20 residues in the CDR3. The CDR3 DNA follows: TGTGCCAGCAGCTTAGCGGCGCCTAGCGGGAAGGGGACAGGCACAGATACGCAGTATTTT. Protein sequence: CASSLAAPSGKGTGTDTQYF.

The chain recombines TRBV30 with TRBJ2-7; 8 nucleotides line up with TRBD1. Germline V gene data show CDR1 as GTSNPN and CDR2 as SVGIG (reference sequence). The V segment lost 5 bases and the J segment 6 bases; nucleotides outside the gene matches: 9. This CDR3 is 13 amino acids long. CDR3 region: CAWGGQEPGEQYF. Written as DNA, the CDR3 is TGTGCCTGGGGGGGACAGGAACCGGGCGAGCAGTACTTC.

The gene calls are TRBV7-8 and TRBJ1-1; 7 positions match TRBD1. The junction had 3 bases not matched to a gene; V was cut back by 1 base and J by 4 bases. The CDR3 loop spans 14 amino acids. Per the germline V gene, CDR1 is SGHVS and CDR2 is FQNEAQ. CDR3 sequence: CASSLGAGGTEAFF. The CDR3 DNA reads TGTGCCAGCAGCTTAGGAGCAGGGGGCACTGAAGCTTTCTTT.

CDR3 region: CASSHVRIATNEKLFF. The CDR3 region has the DNA TGCGCCAGCAGCCATGTCAGGATTGCAACTAATGAAAAACTGTTTTTT. V usage is TRBV4-1 and J usage is TRBJ1-4; D remains unclear. The CDR3 sequence is 16 residues long. The germline V and J ends were trimmed by 3 bases and 0 bases, with 11 bases remaining between them. Germline V gene sequence: CDR1 MGHRA, CDR2 YSYEKL.

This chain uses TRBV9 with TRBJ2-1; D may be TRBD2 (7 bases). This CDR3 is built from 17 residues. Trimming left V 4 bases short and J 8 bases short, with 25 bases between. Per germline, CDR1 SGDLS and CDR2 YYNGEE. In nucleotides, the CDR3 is TGTGCCAGCAGCCCGGCATTGGGGGGGGGCGAGGTCTATGAGCAGTTCTTC. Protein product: CASSPALGGGEVYEQFF.

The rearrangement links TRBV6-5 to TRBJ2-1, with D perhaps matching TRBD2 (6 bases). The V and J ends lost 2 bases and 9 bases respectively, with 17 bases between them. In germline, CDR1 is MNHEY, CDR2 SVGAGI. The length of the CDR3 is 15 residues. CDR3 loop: CASSYEASAVGEQFF. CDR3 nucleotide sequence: TGTGCCAGCAGTTACGAGGCTAGCGCGGTTGGTGAGCAGTTCTTC.

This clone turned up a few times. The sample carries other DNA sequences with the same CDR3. CDR3 nucleotide sequence: TGTGCCAGCAGCGTAAGCGGGACTCCTTACAATGAGCAGTTCTTC. This sequence encodes CASSVSGTPYNEQFF. The chain employs TRBV9 and TRBJ2-1; 7 nucleotides agree with TRBD2. V lost 1 base and J lost 4; bases outside the gene matches: 5. This CDR3 comprises 15 residues. CDR1 and CDR2 from the germline V gene are SGDLS and YYNGEE.

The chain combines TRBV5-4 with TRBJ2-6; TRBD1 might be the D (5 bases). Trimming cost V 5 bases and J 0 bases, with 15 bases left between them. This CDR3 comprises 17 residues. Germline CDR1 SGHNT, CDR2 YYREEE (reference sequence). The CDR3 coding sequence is TGTGCCAGCAGATGGGGCCAGAAGAACTCTGGGGCCAACGTCCTGACTTTC. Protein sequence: CASRWGQKNSGANVLTF.

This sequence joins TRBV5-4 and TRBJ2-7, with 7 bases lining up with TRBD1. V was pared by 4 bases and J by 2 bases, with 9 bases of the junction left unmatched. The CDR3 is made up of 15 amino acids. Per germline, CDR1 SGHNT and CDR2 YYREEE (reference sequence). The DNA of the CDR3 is TGTGCCAGCAGCAAGGACAGGATTGGGGCCTACGAGCAGTACTTC. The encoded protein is CASSKDRIGAYEQYF. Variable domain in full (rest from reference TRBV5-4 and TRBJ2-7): ETGVTQSPTHLIKTRGQQVTLRCSSQSGHNTVSWYQQALGQGPQFIFQYYREEENGRGNFPPRFSGLQFPNYSSELNVNALELDDSALYLCASSKDRIGAYEQYFGPGTRLTVT.

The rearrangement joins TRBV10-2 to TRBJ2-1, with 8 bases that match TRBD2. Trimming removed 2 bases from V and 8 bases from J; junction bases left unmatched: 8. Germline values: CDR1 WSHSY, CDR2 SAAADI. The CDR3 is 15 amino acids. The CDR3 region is CASSEVAGSGYEQFF. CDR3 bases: TGCGCCAGCAGTGAGGTAGCGGGAAGTGGGTATGAGCAGTTCTTC.

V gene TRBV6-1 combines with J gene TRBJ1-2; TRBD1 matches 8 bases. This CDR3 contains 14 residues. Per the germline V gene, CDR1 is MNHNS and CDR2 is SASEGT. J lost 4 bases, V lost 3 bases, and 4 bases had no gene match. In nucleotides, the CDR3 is TGTGCCAGCAGTGAGCCAGGGGGCCCCTATGGCTACACCTTC. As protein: CASSEPGGPYGYTF.

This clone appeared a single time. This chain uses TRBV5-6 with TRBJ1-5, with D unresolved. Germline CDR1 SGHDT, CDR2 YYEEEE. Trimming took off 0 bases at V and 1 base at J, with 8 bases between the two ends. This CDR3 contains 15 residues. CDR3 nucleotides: TGTGCCAGCAGCTTGGGATCGGGAAGCAATCAGCCCCAGCATTTT. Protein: CASSLGSGSNQPQHF.

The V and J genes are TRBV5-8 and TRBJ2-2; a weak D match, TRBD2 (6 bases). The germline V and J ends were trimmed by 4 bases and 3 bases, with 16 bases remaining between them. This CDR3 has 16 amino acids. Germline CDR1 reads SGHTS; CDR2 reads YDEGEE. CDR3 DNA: TGTGCCAGCAGCCCGGAGGTAGCGGATGACACCGGGGAGCTGTTTTTT. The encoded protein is CASSPEVADDTGELFF.

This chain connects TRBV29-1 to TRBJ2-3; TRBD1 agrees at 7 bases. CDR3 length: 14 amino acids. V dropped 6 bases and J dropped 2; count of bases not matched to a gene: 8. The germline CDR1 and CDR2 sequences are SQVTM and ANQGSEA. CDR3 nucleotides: TGCAGCGTCCCAGGGGGTCAGGTCACAGATACGCAGTATTTT. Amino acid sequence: CSVPGGQVTDTQYF.

The CDR3 sequence: CASSIGQGTEAFF. Here the CDR3 DNA reads TGTGCCAGCAGCATAGGACAGGGGACAGAAGCTTTCTTT. The V call is TRBV5-6, the J call TRBJ1-1; the match to TRBD1 covers 9 bases. The length of the CDR3 is 13 residues. From germline, CDR1 is SGHDT and CDR2 YYEEEE. Germline trimming cut 4 bases from V and 8 bases from J; bases unmatched to any gene: 6.

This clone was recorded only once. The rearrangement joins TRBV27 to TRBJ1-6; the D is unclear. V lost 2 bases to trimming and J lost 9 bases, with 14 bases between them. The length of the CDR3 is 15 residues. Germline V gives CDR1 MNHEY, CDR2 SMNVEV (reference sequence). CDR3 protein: CASSLRTPIVSPLHF. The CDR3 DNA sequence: TGTGCCAGCAGTTTAAGAACGCCTATTGTTTCACCCCTCCACTTT.

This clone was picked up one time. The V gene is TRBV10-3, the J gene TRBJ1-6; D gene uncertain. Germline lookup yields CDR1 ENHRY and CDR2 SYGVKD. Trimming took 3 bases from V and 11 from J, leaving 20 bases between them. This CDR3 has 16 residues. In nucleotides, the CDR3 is TGTGCCATCAGTGAATCAGTCCGGGAGATCGGGCCACCCCTCCACTTT. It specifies CAISESVREIGPPLHF.

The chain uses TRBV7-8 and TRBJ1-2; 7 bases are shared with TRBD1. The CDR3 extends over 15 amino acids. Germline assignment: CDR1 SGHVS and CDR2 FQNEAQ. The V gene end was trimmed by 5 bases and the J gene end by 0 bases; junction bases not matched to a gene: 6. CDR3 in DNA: TGTGCCAGCAGCCCCAGACAGGGAGCTAACTATGGCTACACCTTC. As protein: CASSPRQGANYGYTF.

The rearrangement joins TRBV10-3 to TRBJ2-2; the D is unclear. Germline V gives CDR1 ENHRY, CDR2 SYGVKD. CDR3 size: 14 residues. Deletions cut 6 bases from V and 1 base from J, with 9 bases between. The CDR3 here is CAISTTLNTGELFF. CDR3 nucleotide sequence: TGTGCCATCAGCACTACCCTGAACACCGGGGAGCTGTTTTTT.

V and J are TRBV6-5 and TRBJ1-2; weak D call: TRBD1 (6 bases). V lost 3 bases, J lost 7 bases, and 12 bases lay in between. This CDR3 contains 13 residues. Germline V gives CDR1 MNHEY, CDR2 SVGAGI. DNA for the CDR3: TGTGCCAGCAGTTATGTTGGGGGCTCTGGCTACACCTTC. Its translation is CASSYVGGSGYTF.

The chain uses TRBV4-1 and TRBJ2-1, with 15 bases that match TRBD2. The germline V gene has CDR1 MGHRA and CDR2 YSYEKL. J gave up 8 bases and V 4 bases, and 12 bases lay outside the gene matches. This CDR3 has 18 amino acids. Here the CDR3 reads CASSRSGLAGGLLDEQFF. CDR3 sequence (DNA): TGCGCCAGCAGCCGTTCTGGACTAGCGGGGGGGCTTCTCGATGAGCAGTTCTTC.

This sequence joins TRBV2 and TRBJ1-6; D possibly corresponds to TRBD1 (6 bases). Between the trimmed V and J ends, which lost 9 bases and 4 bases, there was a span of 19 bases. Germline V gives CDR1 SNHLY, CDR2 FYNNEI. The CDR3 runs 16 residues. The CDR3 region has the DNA TGTGCCAGAGGGGGGGTCTCACGAGAATATAATTCACCCCTCCACTTT. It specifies CARGGVSREYNSPLHF.

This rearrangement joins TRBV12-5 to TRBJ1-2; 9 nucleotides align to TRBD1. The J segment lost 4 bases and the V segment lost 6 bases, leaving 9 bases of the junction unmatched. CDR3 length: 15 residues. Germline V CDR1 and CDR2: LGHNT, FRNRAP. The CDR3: CASGPRTGAAYGYTF. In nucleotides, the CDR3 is TGTGCTAGTGGACCGCGGACAGGGGCGGCCTATGGCTACACCTTC.

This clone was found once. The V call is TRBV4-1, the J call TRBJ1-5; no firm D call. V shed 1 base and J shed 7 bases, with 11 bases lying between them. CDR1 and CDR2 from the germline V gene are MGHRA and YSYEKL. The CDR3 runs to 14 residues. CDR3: CASSQVGGEQPQHF. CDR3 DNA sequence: TGCGCCAGCAGCCAAGTCGGAGGAGAGCAGCCCCAGCATTTT.

This chain's CDR3 is CASSATSGRMFTDTQYF. As DNA, the CDR3 is TGTGCCAGCAGTGCAACTAGCGGGAGGATGTTCACAGATACGCAGTATTTT. The chain couples TRBV27 to TRBJ2-3; 12 nucleotides line up with TRBD2. CDR1 is MNHEY and CDR2 is SMNVEV in the germline V gene (reference sequence). The CDR3 consists of 17 residues. The ends lost 5 bases at V and 2 bases at J; junction bases unmatched: 8.

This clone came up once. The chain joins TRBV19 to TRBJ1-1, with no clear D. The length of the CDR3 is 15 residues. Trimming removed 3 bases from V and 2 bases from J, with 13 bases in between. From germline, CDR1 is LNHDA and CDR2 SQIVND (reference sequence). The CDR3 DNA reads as TGTGCCAGTAGTATTCGGTCGGGTTTCAACACTGAAGCTTTCTTT. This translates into CASSIRSGFNTEAFF.

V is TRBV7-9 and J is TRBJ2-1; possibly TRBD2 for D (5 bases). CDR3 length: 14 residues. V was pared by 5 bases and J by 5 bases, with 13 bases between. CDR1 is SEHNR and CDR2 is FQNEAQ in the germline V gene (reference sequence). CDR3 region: CASSLTAVNNEQFF. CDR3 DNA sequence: TGTGCCAGCAGCCTAACAGCGGTGAACAATGAGCAGTTCTTC.

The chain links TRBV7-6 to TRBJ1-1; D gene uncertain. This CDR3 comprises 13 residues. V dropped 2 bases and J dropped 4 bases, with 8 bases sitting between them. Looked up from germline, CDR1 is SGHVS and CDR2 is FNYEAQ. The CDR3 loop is CASSLNEGTEAFF. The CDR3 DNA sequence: TGTGCCAGCAGCTTAAATGAGGGCACTGAAGCTTTCTTT.

The CDR3 protein is CASSQHRNTEAFF. The CDR3 DNA follows: TGCGCCAGCAGCCAACACCGGAACACTGAAGCTTTCTTT. This chain connects TRBV10-1 to TRBJ1-1, with D hard to call. V lost 6 bases and J lost 1, with 9 bases in between. Per germline, CDR1 WNHNN and CDR2 SYGVQD (reference sequence). The length of the CDR3 is 13 residues.

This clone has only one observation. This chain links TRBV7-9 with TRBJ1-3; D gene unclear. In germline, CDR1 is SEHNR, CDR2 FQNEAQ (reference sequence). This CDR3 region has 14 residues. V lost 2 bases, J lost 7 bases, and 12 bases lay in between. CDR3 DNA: TGTGCCAGCAGCTTATACGGAACGAGGAACACCATATATTTT. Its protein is CASSLYGTRNTIYF.